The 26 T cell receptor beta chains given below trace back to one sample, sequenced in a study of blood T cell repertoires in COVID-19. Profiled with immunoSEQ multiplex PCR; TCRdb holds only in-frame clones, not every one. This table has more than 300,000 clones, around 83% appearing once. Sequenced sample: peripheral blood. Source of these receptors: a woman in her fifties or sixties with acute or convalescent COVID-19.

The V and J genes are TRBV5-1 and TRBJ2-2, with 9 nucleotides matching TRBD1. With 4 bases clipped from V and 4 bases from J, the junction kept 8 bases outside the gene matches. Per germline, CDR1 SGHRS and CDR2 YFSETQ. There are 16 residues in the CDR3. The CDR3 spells CASSPRTGAATGELFF. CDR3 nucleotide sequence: TGCGCCAGCAGCCCACGGACAGGGGCGGCCACCGGGGAGCTGTTTTTT.

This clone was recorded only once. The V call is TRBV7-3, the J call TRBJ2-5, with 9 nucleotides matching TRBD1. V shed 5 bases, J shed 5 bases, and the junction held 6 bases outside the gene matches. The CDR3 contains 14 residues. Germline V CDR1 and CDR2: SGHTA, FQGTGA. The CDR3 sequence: CASSLQGASETQYF. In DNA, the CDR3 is TGTGCCAGCAGCCTACAGGGGGCCAGCGAGACCCAGTACTTC.

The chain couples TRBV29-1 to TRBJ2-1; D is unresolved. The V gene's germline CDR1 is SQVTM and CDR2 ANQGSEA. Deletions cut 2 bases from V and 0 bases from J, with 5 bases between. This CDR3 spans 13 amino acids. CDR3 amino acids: CSVEQDSYNEQFF. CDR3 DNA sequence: TGCAGCGTTGAACAGGACTCCTACAATGAGCAGTTCTTC.

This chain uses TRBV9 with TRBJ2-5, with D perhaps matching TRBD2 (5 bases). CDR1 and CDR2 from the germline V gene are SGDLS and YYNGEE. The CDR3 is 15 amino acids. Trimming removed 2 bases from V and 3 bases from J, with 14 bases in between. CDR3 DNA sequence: TGTGCCAGCAGCGTGTCCTCCAGGCGGGAAGAGACCCAGTACTTC. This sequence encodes CASSVSSRREETQYF.

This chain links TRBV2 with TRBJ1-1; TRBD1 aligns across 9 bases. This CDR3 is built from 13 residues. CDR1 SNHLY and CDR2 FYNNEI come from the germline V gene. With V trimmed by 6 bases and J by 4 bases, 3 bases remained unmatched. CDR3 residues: CASRWDRATEAFF. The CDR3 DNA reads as TGTGCCAGCAGATGGGACAGGGCCACTGAAGCTTTCTTT.

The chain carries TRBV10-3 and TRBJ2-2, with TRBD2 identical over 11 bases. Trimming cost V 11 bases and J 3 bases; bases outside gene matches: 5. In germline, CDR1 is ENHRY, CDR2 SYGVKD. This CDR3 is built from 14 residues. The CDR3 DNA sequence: TGTGCCGTCTCACTAGCGGGAGACACCGGGGAGCTGTTTTTT. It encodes CAVSLAGDTGELFF.

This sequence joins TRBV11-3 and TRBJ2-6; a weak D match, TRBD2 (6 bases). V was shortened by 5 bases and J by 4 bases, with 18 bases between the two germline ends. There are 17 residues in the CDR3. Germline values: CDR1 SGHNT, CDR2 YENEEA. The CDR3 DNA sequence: TGTGCCAGCAGCCCCCTCGGAGGGGCGGACGGGGCCAACGTCCTGACTTTC. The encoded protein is CASSPLGGADGANVLTF.

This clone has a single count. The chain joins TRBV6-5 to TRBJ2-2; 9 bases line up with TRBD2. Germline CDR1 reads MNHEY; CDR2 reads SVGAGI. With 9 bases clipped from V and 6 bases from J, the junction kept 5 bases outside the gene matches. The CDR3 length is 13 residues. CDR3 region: CASLAGDSGELFF. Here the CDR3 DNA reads TGTGCCAGTTTAGCGGGAGACTCCGGGGAGCTGTTTTTT.

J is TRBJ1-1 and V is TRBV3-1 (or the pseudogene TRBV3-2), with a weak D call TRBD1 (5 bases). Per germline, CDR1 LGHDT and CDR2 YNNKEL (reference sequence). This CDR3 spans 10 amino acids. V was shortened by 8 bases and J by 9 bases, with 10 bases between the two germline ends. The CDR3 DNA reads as TGTGCCAGCGGGGGGGGTAAAGCTTTCTTT. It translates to CASGGGKAFF.

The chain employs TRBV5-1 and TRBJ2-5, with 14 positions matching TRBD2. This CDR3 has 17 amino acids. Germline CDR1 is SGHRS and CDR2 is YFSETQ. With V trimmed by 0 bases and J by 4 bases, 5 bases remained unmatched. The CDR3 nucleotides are TGCGCCAGCAGCTTGGGAGGGACTAGCGGGAGTCGAGAGACCCAGTACTTC. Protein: CASSLGGTSGSRETQYF.

CDR3 sequence (DNA): TGTGCCAGCAGACAAGCGGGGGGCGGGTCTGATACGCAGTATTTT. It codes for CASRQAGGGSDTQYF. This sequence joins TRBV6-5 and TRBJ2-3; 9 bases align to TRBD2. Germline trimming cut 6 bases from V and 6 bases from J; bases unmatched to any gene: 10. The CDR3 has 15 residues. Germline loops: CDR1 MNHEY, CDR2 SVGAGI.

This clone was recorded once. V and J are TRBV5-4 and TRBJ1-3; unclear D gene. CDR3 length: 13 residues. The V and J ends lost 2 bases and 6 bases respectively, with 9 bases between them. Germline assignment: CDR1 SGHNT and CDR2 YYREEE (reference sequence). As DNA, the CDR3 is TGTGCCAGCAGCTTCGGGAAAGAAAACACCATATATTTT. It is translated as CASSFGKENTIYF.

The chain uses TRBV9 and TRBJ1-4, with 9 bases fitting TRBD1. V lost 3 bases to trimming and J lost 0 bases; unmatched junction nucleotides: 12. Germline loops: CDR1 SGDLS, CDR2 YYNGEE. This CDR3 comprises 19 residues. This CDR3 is CASSGGPGQGIATNEKLFF. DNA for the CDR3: TGTGCCAGCAGCGGGGGGCCGGGACAGGGAATTGCAACTAATGAAAAACTGTTTTTT. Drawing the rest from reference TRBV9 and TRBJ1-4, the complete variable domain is DSGVTQTPKHLITATGQRVTLRCSPRSGDLSVYWYQQSLDQGLQFLIQYYNGEERAKGNILERFSAQQFPDLHSELNLSSLELGDSALYFCASSGGPGQGIATNEKLFFGSGTQLSVL.

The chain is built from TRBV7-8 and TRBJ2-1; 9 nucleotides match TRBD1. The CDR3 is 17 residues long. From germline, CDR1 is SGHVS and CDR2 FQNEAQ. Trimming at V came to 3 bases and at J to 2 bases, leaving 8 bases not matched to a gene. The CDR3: CASSLDTGTGTYNEQFF. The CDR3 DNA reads TGTGCCAGCAGCTTGGACACCGGGACAGGGACCTACAATGAGCAGTTCTTC.

CDR3 region: CASSQDFYEQYF. In DNA form, the CDR3 reads TGCGCCAGCAGTCAGGACTTCTACGAGCAGTACTTC. The gene calls are TRBV5-1 and TRBJ2-7, with a tentative D call TRBD2 (5 bases). The CDR3 totals 12 residues. Trimming took 5 bases from V and 3 from J, leaving 9 bases between them. The germline CDR1 and CDR2 sequences are SGHRS and YFSETQ.

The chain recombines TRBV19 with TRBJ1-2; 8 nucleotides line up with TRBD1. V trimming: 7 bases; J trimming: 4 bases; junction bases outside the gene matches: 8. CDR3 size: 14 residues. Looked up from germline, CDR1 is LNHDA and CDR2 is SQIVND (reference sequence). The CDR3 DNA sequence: TGTGCCAGTAAACTACAGGGGGAAAGCTATGGCTACACCTTC. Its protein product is CASKLQGESYGYTF.

CDR3 amino acids: CASSATGDTEAFF. CDR3 coding DNA: TGTGCCAGCAGCGCTACAGGGGACACTGAAGCTTTCTTT. The chain has TRBV7-3 and TRBJ1-1, with 7 bases matching TRBD1. V shed 5 bases and J 3 bases; nucleotides not matched to a gene: 3. Germline values: CDR1 SGHTA, CDR2 FQGTGA. CDR3 size: 13 residues.

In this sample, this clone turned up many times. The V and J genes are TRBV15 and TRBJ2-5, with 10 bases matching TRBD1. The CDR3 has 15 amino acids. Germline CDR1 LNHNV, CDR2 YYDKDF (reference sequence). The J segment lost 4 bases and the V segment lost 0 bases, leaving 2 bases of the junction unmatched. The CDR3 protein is CATSRDRTGGETQYF. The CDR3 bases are TGTGCCACCAGCAGAGACCGGACAGGGGGAGAGACCCAGTACTTC.

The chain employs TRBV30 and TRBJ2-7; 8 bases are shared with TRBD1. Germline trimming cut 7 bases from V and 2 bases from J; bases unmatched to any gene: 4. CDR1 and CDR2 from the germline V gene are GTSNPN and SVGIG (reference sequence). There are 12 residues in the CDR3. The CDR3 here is CAFGQGTYEQYV. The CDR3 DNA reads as TGTGCCTTTGGACAGGGAACCTACGAGCAGTACGTC.

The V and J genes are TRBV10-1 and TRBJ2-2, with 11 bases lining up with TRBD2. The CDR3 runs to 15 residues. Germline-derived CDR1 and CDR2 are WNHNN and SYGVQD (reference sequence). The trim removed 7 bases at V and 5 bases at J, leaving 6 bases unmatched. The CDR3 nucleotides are TGCGCCAGCACTAGCGGGGGGCCGGGGACCGGGGAGCTGTTTTTT. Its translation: CASTSGGPGTGELFF.

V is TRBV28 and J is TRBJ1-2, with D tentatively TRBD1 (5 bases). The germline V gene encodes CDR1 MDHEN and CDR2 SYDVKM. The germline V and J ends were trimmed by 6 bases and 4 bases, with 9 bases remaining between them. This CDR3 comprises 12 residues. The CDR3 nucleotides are TGTGCCAGCAGGGGGCCTCCCTATGGCTACACCTTC. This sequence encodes CASRGPPYGYTF.

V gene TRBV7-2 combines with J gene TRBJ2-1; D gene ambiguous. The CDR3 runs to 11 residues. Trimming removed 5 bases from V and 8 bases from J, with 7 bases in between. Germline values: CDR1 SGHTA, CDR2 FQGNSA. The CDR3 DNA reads TGTGCCAGCAGCCCCCAGGATGAGCAGTTCTTC. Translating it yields CASSPQDEQFF.

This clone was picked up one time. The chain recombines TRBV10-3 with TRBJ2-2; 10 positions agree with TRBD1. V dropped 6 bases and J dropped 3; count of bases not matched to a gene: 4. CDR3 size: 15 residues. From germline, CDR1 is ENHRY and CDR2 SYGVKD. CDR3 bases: TGTGCCATCAGGGCCGGGACAGGGGACACCGGGGAGCTGTTTTTT. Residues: CAIRAGTGDTGELFF.

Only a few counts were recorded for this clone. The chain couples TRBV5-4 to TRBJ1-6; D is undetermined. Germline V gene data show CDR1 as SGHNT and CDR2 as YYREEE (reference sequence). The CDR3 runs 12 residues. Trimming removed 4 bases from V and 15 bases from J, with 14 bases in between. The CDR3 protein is CASSLDREVLHF. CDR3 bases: TGTGCCAGCAGCCTGGACCGGGAGGTCCTCCACTTT.

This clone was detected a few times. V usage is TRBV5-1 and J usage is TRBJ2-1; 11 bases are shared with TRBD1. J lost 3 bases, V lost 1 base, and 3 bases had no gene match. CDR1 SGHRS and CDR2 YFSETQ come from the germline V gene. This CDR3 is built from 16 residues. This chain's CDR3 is CASSLLGQGDYNEQFF. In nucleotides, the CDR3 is TGCGCCAGCAGCTTGTTGGGACAGGGGGACTACAATGAGCAGTTCTTC.

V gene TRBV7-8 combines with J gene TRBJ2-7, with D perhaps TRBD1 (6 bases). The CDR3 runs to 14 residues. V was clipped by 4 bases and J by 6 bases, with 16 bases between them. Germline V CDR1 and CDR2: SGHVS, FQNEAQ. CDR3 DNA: TGTGCCAGCAGCTCCCTTACAGGGTTGGGCGAGCAGTACGTC. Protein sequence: CASSSLTGLGEQYV.